These 21 T cell receptor beta chains share one sample of origin, sequenced in a study of CD8 T cells in Susac syndrome. Reverse transcription of about 0.5 to 1 ug RNA used random hexamers. TCRdb recomputed calls from the immunoSEQ multiplex PCR reads with MiXCR, one row per CDR3 protein. In the table there are over 95,000 distinct CDR3 sequences, about 93% of which are singletons. The material sequenced was CD4+ T cells from PBMCs. All receptors come from a human donor in good health.

The chain couples TRBV7-2 to TRBJ2-7; 8 bases fit TRBD1. In germline, CDR1 is SGHTA, CDR2 FQGNSA. This CDR3 has 14 amino acids. With V trimmed by 1 base and J by 5 bases, 4 bases remained unmatched. This chain's CDR3 is CASSLGQGLHEQYF. In nucleotides, the CDR3 is TGTGCCAGCAGCTTAGGACAGGGGTTGCACGAGCAGTACTTC.

This clonotype came up once. The J gene is TRBJ2-6, the V gene TRBV5-6; D is unclear. Germline lookup yields CDR1 SGHDT and CDR2 YYEEEE. With 1 base removed from V and 2 bases from J, the gap between germline ends came to 7 bases. This CDR3 is built from 15 residues. CDR3 coding DNA: TGTGCCAGCAGCTTGCGGTGGGCTGGGGCCAACGTCCTGACTTTC. Protein sequence: CASSLRWAGANVLTF. The whole variable domain, remainder taken from reference TRBV5-6 and TRBJ2-6, is DAGVTQSPTHLIKTRGQQVTLRCSPKSGHDTVSWYQQALGQGPQFIFQYYEEEERQRGNFPDRFSGHQFPNYSSELNVNALLLGDSALYLCASSLRWAGANVLTFGAGSRLTVL.

V usage is TRBV12-3 or TRBV12-4 and J usage is TRBJ1-4; D remains unclear. The CDR3 runs 13 residues. Trimming shortened V by 8 bases and J by 10 bases, and 17 bases separated the two germline ends. The CDR3 DNA is TGTGCCAGCCGTGGGGAGGAGTTTGCAAAACTGTTTTTT. It is translated as CASRGEEFAKLFF.

The J gene is TRBJ2-7, the V gene TRBV19, with D possibly TRBD1 on 8 matching bases. V lost 8 bases, J lost 1 base, and 15 bases lay in between. Germline values: CDR1 LNHDA, CDR2 SQIVND (reference sequence). CDR3 length: 14 amino acids. In DNA, the CDR3 is TGTGCCAGTCGCGACAGGGGAGGGTCCTACGAGCAGTACTTC. Protein sequence: CASRDRGGSYEQYF.

This clonotype was detected once. V is TRBV7-8 and J is TRBJ1-1; 7 nucleotides align to TRBD1. The CDR3 runs to 15 residues. The junction had 9 bases not matched to a gene; V was cut back by 2 bases and J by 6 bases. Germline loops: CDR1 SGHVS, CDR2 FQNEAQ. CDR3 amino acids: CASSLQTGDDAEAFF. CDR3 bases: TGTGCCAGCAGCTTACAAACAGGGGATGACGCTGAAGCTTTCTTT.

The chain uses TRBV19 and TRBJ1-2; D possibly corresponds to TRBD1 (5 bases). Germline CDR1 LNHDA, CDR2 SQIVND (reference sequence). The CDR3 runs 15 residues. V was trimmed by 6 bases and J by 4 bases, leaving 18 bases between them. The CDR3 DNA follows: TGTGCCAGTAGCCAAAAAGAGGGACCGGGCTATGGCTACACCTTC. It yields the protein CASSQKEGPGYGYTF.

The chain links TRBV4-3 to TRBJ1-2, with no clear D. V was pared by 2 bases and J by 4 bases, with 14 bases between. CDR1 and CDR2 (germline): LGHNA, YSLEER. The CDR3 runs to 15 residues. CDR3 region: CASSQPEETAYGYTF. The DNA for the CDR3 is TGCGCCAGCAGCCAACCCGAGGAAACTGCCTATGGCTACACCTTC.

The chain carries TRBV29-1 and TRBJ2-2; TRBD2 matches 13 bases. V lost 6 bases, J lost 3 bases, and 10 bases stayed unmatched. The germline CDR1 and CDR2 sequences are SQVTM and ANQGSEA. This CDR3 region has 17 residues. As DNA, the CDR3 is TGCAGCGTATCCCGTACCGGGACTAGCGGGGACACCGGGGAGCTGTTTTTT. This translates into CSVSRTGTSGDTGELFF.

CDR3 bases: TGTGCCAGCAGCGCCGACTACGAGCAGTACTTC. Amino acid sequence: CASSADYEQYF. This sequence joins TRBV7-9 and TRBJ2-7, with D uncertain. Looked up from germline, CDR1 is SEHNR and CDR2 is FQNEAQ (reference sequence). The V and J ends lost 5 bases and 3 bases respectively, with 5 bases between them. The CDR3 is 11 amino acids.

CDR3 coding DNA: TGTGCCAGCAGTTACGGGGGAGGGACTGAAGCTTTCTTT. This encodes CASSYGGGTEAFF. The rearrangement links TRBV6-5 to TRBJ1-1; tentatively, D is TRBD1 (5 bases). CDR3 length: 13 amino acids. Germline loops: CDR1 MNHEY, CDR2 SVGAGI. Trimming took off 2 bases at V and 5 bases at J, with 9 bases between the two ends.

CDR3 sequence (DNA): TGTGCCAGTAGTATAAGACGAGTGAATTATGGCTACACCTTC. Its translation: CASSIRRVNYGYTF. The chain carries TRBV19 and TRBJ1-2; the D is unclear. Deletions cut 2 bases from V and 5 bases from J, with 12 bases between. This CDR3 spans 14 amino acids. Germline CDR1 LNHDA, CDR2 SQIVND (reference sequence).

The chain joins TRBV4-1 to TRBJ1-5; D perhaps matches TRBD1 (5 bases). The ends were cut back, 0 bases at V and 1 base at J, with 7 bases in the middle. Germline V gene sequence: CDR1 MGHRA, CDR2 YSYEKL. This CDR3 region has 15 residues. CDR3 DNA sequence: TGCGCCAGCAGCCAAGATGGGGGGAGCAATCAGCCCCAGCATTTT. Translation gives CASSQDGGSNQPQHF.

The chain employs TRBV7-9 and TRBJ1-1, with D uncertain. Trimming pared 1 base from V and 4 bases from J, leaving 19 bases between. The germline CDR1 and CDR2 sequences are SEHNR and FQNEAQ (reference sequence). The CDR3 runs 17 residues. Here the CDR3 DNA reads TGTGCCAGCAGCTTAGATCCCGGGAGATTGGGGAGCACTGAAGCTTTCTTT. Its protein is CASSLDPGRLGSTEAFF.

The rearrangement uses TRBV7-2 and TRBJ2-4; a weak D match, TRBD2 (7 bases). Trimming removed 5 bases from V and 7 bases from J, with 15 bases in between. CDR3 length: 14 residues. Germline V CDR1 and CDR2: SGHTA, FQGNSA. CDR3 DNA: TGTGCCAGCAGCCCCGGACTAGGGGGGAACATTCAGTACTTC. Its translation is CASSPGLGGNIQYF.

The chain links TRBV19 to TRBJ1-1, with D possibly being TRBD1 (5 bases). CDR3 length equals 13 residues. Trimming removed 1 base from V and 11 bases from J, with 14 bases in between. The germline V gene encodes CDR1 LNHDA and CDR2 SQIVND (reference sequence). This CDR3 reads CASSIGSTSGAFF. Written as DNA, the CDR3 is TGTGCCAGTAGTATAGGAAGTACCTCAGGGGCTTTCTTT.

V usage is TRBV9 and J usage is TRBJ2-3; D unresolved. This CDR3 is 14 amino acids long. V lost 2 bases and J lost 2, with 9 bases in between. Germline V CDR1 and CDR2: SGDLS, YYNGEE. CDR3 region: CASSVVGITDTQYF. The CDR3 DNA sequence: TGTGCCAGCAGCGTTGTGGGAATCACAGATACGCAGTATTTT.

This chain connects TRBV7-9 to TRBJ1-1; 8 positions match TRBD1. With 5 bases clipped from V and 4 bases from J, the junction kept 3 bases outside the gene matches. The CDR3 covers 13 residues. The germline gives CDR1 SEHNR, CDR2 FQNEAQ (reference sequence). CDR3 nucleotides: TGTGCCAGCAGCGCTGGACAGGGCACTGAAGCTTTCTTT. This gives the protein CASSAGQGTEAFF.

This rearrangement joins TRBV7-2 to TRBJ2-7; tentative D call: TRBD2 (7 bases). Trimming removed 2 bases from V and 1 base from J, with 12 bases in between. The CDR3 runs to 15 residues. The germline gives CDR1 SGHTA, CDR2 FQGNSA. The CDR3 spells CASSLRGAESYEQYF. The DNA for the CDR3 is TGTGCCAGCAGCTTACGGGGGGCAGAATCCTACGAGCAGTACTTC.

The chain is built from TRBV12-3 or TRBV12-4 and TRBJ2-3; the match to TRBD2 covers 10 bases. With 6 bases clipped from V and 2 bases from J, the junction kept 5 bases outside the gene matches. This CDR3 has 15 residues. CDR3: CASSRTSGFTDTQYF. The CDR3 nucleotides read TGTGCCAGCAGCCGGACTAGCGGTTTCACAGATACGCAGTATTTT.

CDR3 bases: TGTGCCAGCAGCCAAGGGGTTCGAGACCGAGGGTCCTATGGCTACACCTTC. Translated: CASSQGVRDRGSYGYTF. The gene calls are TRBV14 and TRBJ1-2; D not resolved. Trimming took off 1 base at V and 4 bases at J, with 19 bases between the two ends. The germline V gene has CDR1 SGHDN and CDR2 FVKESK. The CDR3 extends over 17 amino acids.

The chain uses TRBV9 and TRBJ2-2; D not certain. This CDR3 spans 15 amino acids. Germline assignment: CDR1 SGDLS and CDR2 YYNGEE. V lost 2 bases and J lost 2, with 10 bases in between. Written as DNA, the CDR3 is TGTGCCAGCAGCGTTTCCAGCGTAAACACCGGGGAGCTGTTTTTT. It translates to CASSVSSVNTGELFF.